Given below is one TCR beta chain in context. The sample comes from a study of blood T cell repertoires in COVID-19. The wider study: Collection of acute and convalescent COVID-19 samples took place in the United States, Italy and Spain. T cells, B-cell-depleted T cells, or PBMCs supplied cDNA or gDNA.

In the source study's methods: Reference gene primer amplification yielded estimated nucleated cell counts. The protocol was immunoSEQ multiplex PCR, while the TCRdb copy is restricted to in-frame clones and leaves out a portion. The D gene and trimming were derived from the DNA, and the V and J assignments and clone size from that table. In the table there are 70,000 to 90,000 clones, 90% of which are singletons. Trimming took 4 bases from V and 4 from J; bases not matched to a gene: 13. The V gene's germline CDR1 is SGHTS and CDR2 YDEGEE. This CDR3 contains 16 residues. Sequencing was carried out using peripheral blood. J is TRBJ2-5 and V is TRBV5-8; 7 bases are a match to TRBD1. This TCR came from a human donor in a cohort sampled during active COVID-19. CDR3 sequence reads: CASSPNARGKGETQYF. The CDR3 DNA follows: TGTGCCAGCAGCCCGAACGCCAGGGGGAAAGGAGAGACCCAGTACTTC.